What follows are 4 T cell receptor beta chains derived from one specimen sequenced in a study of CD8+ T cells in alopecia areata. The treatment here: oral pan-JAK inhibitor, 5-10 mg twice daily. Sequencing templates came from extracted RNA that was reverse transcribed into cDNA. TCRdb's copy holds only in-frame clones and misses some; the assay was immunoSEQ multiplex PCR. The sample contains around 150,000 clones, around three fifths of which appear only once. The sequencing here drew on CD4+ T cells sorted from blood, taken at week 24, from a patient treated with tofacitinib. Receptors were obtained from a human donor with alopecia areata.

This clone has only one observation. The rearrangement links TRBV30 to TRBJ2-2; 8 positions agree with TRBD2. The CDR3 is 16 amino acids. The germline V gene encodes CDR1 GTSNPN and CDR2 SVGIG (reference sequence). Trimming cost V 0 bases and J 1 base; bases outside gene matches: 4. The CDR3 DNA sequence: TGTGCCTGGAGTGTAGGTAGCGGGGTGAACACCGGGGAGCTGTTTTTT. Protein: CAWSVGSGVNTGELFF.

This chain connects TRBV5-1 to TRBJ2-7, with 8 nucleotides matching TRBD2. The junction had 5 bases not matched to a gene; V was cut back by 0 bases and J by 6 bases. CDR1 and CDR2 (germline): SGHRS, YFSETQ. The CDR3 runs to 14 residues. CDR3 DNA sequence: TGCGCCAGCAGCTTGGACGGGGGGGCTGGCGAGCAGTACTTC. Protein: CASSLDGGAGEQYF.

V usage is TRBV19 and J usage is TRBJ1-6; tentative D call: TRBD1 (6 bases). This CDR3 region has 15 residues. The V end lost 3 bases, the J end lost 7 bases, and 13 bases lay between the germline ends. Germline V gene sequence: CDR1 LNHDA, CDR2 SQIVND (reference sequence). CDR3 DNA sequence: TGTGCCAGTAGTATCATGGACAGACAAAATTCACCCCTCCACTTT. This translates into CASSIMDRQNSPLHF.

The CDR3 spells CASSQNRVEETQYF. The CDR3 nucleotides are TGCGCCAGCAGCCAAAACAGGGTCGAAGAGACCCAGTACTTC. This chain links TRBV4-1 with TRBJ2-5, with a possible D match to TRBD1 (6 bases). The germline CDR1 and CDR2 sequences are MGHRA and YSYEKL. Trimming shortened V by 2 bases and J by 3 bases, and 10 bases separated the two germline ends. This CDR3 region has 14 residues.